This T cell receptor beta chain is from a study of T-cell reconstitution after alpha-beta-depleted transplantation in children. Overall study findings and caveats: About two months after transplant, alpha-beta T cells reportedly came from several hundred expanded graft clones.

The authors prepared the TCRbeta library with unique molecular identifiers. TCRdb itself ran the PCR reads through MiXCR, one entry per CDR3 protein. The table has approximately 650,000 distinct CDR3 sequences, about an eighth seen once; the top ten hold 0.79%. Germline values: CDR1 DFQATT, CDR2 SNEGSKA (reference sequence). CDR3 length equals 16 residues. The V segment lost 6 bases and the J segment 2 bases; nucleotides outside the gene matches: 15. Note on this clonotype: Its antigen is not identified.

Sequenced here: PBMCs, sampled before TCRalphabeta/CD19-depleted stem cell transplant. The chain has TRBV20-1 and TRBJ1-2; TRBD1 matches 7 bases. This TCR came from a girl aged 2-10 years with congenital amegakaryocytic thrombocytopenia, due to receive a stem cell transplant. DNA of the CDR3: TGCAGTGCCTCGCCTCTGGACAGGTGGTTAAACTATGGCTACACCTTC. It encodes CSASPLDRWLNYGYTF.